Only one count was recorded for the clone carrying this T cell receptor beta chain. Some clones are missing from TCRdb's copy, which holds only in-frame ones; the method was immunoSEQ multiplex PCR. The sample lists some 330,000 clones; about 87% were seen once. The participants were between roughly 18 and 100 years old and came from about two dozen US areas. These data come from a study of blood T cell repertoires in COVID-19. The V gene's germline CDR1 is GTSNPN and CDR2 SVGIG (reference sequence). After removal of 4 bases from V and 0 bases from J, the junction contained 4 bases not matched to a gene. The CDR3 totals 14 residues.

This sequence originates from a man younger than 40 who had recovered from COVID-19. The sequenced sample consisted of PBMCs or T cells enriched from blood (not recorded which). V and J are TRBV30 and TRBJ2-3, with 7 bases fitting TRBD1. CDR3 DNA sequence: TGTGCCTGGAATTACAGGGGCAGCACAGATACGCAGTATTTT. It specifies CAWNYRGSTDTQYF.